Sequencing of this TCR beta chain was carried out in a study of PD-1 blockade in classical Hodgkin lymphoma. Background on the study: Patients were dosed intravenously with nivolumab at 3 mg/kg every 2 weeks.

TCRdb keeps only in-frame clones here, not all; method: immunoSEQ multiplex PCR. The sample consists of some 95,000 clones, about nine tenths of them appearing once. Described time point: cycle 4 day 1 (C4D1), after 5 to 7 weeks of nivolumab. The patients all showed relapse after autologous stem cell transplantation, while their brentuximab vedotin exposure varied. Best responses fell into complete response, partial response or progressive disease. Trimming cost V 5 bases and J 1 base; bases outside gene matches: 6. This CDR3 is 15 amino acids long. CDR1 MNHEY and CDR2 SVGAGI come from the germline V gene.

The sequence was obtained from a human donor with classical Hodgkin lymphoma. Sample: peripheral blood mononuclear cells (PBMCs), taken before the fourth cycle of nivolumab. The chain uses TRBV6-5 and TRBJ1-1; 8 bases align to TRBD1. The CDR3 coding sequence is TGTGCCAGCAGTCTCTCTGACAGGGGGAACACTGAAGCTTTCTTT. Translating gives CASSLSDRGNTEAFF.